These T cell receptor beta chains were read from a single sample in a study of cytotoxic CD8 clonotypes in ibrutinib-treated CLL. Data came from immunoSEQ multiplex PCR; TCRdb stores just in-frame clones and leaves some out. This sample yields about 250,000 clones, of which roughly 74% are seen a single time; over 15% belongs to the top ten. The sequences come from PBMCs, collected after 24 months of ibrutinib treatment. The receptors stem from a human donor with chronic lymphocytic leukemia. CDR3s include the opening cysteine and the closing phenylalanine or tryptophan. The order of the fields is clone size, V gene, D gene, J gene, CDR3 protein, CDR3 DNA. D genes are given only for firm matches. Clone size is stated in some rows and not others, as once, few, many or a class when expanded.

clone_size: NA
v_call: TRBV11-2
d_call: NA
j_call: TRBJ2-2
cdr3_aa: CASSPLEAGDTGELFF
cdr3_nt: TGTGCCAGCAGCCCCCTCGAGGCAGGAGACACCGGGGAGCTGTTTTTT

clone_size: NA
v_call: TRBV27
d_call: NA
j_call: TRBJ2-2
cdr3_aa: CASSFASQNTGELFF
cdr3_nt: TGTGCCAGCAGTTTTGCCTCTCAGAACACCGGGGAGCTGTTTTTT

clone_size: NA
v_call: TRBV19
d_call: NA
j_call: TRBJ2-7
cdr3_aa: CASSNRNFGAEQYF
cdr3_nt: TGTGCCAGTAGTAACCGGAACTTCGGGGCCGAGCAGTACTTC

clone_size: NA
v_call: TRBV4-2
d_call: NA
j_call: TRBJ2-2
cdr3_aa: CASSQAGANTGELFF
cdr3_nt: TGTGCCAGCAGCCAAGCGGGAGCGAACACCGGGGAGCTGTTTTTT

clone_size: NA
v_call: TRBV30
d_call: NA
j_call: TRBJ2-5
cdr3_aa: CAWSVVGETQYF
cdr3_nt: TGTGCCTGGAGTGTAGTAGGGGAGACCCAGTACTTC

clone_size: NA
v_call: TRBV11-2
d_call: NA
j_call: TRBJ2-7
cdr3_aa: CASSTNSEQYF
cdr3_nt: TGTGCCAGCAGCACAAACTCCGAGCAGTACTTC

clone_size: NA
v_call: TRBV27
d_call: NA
j_call: TRBJ2-7
cdr3_aa: CASRFQRDYEQYF
cdr3_nt: TGTGCCAGCAGATTCCAACGGGACTACGAGCAGTACTTC

clone_size: once
v_call: TRBV9
d_call: NA
j_call: TRBJ2-7
cdr3_aa: CASSVESWDEQYF
cdr3_nt: TGTGCCAGCAGCGTAGAGTCCTGGGACGAGCAGTACTTC

clone_size: NA
v_call: TRBV5-1
d_call: NA
j_call: TRBJ2-2
cdr3_aa: CASSLAPTENTGELFF
cdr3_nt: TGCGCCAGCAGCTTGGCCCCTACAGAGAACACCGGGGAGCTGTTTTTT

clone_size: NA
v_call: TRBV27
d_call: NA
j_call: TRBJ2-1
cdr3_aa: CASSLPESSYNEQFF
cdr3_nt: TGTGCCAGCAGTTTACCTGAGAGCTCCTACAATGAGCAGTTCTTC

clone_size: few
v_call: TRBV18
d_call: NA
j_call: TRBJ1-5
cdr3_aa: CASSPLSGSHQPQHF
cdr3_nt: TGTGCCAGCTCACCTCTTTCGGGGTCGCATCAGCCCCAGCATTTT

clone_size: NA
v_call: TRBV2
d_call: NA
j_call: TRBJ2-7
cdr3_aa: CASSPGNEQYF
cdr3_nt: TGTGCCAGCAGTCCCGGGAACGAGCAGTACTTC

clone_size: NA
v_call: TRBV5-6
d_call: NA
j_call: TRBJ2-3
cdr3_aa: CASSLAADTQYF
cdr3_nt: TGTGCCAGCAGCTTGGCCGCAGATACGCAGTATTTT

clone_size: NA
v_call: TRBV28
d_call: TRBD1
j_call: TRBJ1-5
cdr3_aa: CASRADREISQPQHF
cdr3_nt: TGTGCCAGCAGAGCCGACAGGGAGATCTCGCAGCCCCAGCATTTT

clone_size: NA
v_call: TRBV2
d_call: NA
j_call: TRBJ2-7
cdr3_aa: CASLQENSYEQYF
cdr3_nt: TGTGCCAGCTTACAGGAAAACTCCTACGAGCAGTACTTC

clone_size: NA
v_call: TRBV2
d_call: TRBD1
j_call: TRBJ1-1
cdr3_aa: CASSGAGGARTEAFF
cdr3_nt: TGTGCCAGCAGTGGGGCAGGGGGCGCGAGGACTGAAGCTTTCTTT

clone_size: once
v_call: TRBV19
d_call: NA
j_call: TRBJ1-4
cdr3_aa: CASSRTATNEKLFF
cdr3_nt: TGTGCCAGTAGCCGGACAGCAACTAATGAAAAACTGTTTTTT

clone_size: NA
v_call: TRBV6-6
d_call: TRBD1
j_call: TRBJ2-4
cdr3_aa: CAIQGRGRENIQYF
cdr3_nt: TGTGCCATACAGGGAAGGGGGCGCGAAAACATTCAGTACTTC

clone_size: NA
v_call: TRBV9
d_call: NA
j_call: TRBJ1-1
cdr3_aa: CASSERVRDTEAFF
cdr3_nt: TGTGCCAGCAGCGAGAGGGTTCGGGACACTGAAGCTTTCTTT

clone_size: NA
v_call: TRBV19
d_call: NA
j_call: TRBJ1-3
cdr3_aa: CASTNKIPRGNTIYF
cdr3_nt: TGTGCCAGTACCAACAAGATACCTCGTGGAAACACCATATATTTT

clone_size: once
v_call: TRBV11-2
d_call: TRBD2
j_call: TRBJ2-7
cdr3_aa: CASSLLSFGGSKDEQYF
cdr3_nt: TGTGCCAGCAGCTTACTCTCCTTCGGCGGGAGCAAGGACGAGCAGTACTTC

clone_size: few
v_call: TRBV4-2
d_call: NA
j_call: TRBJ1-2
cdr3_aa: CASSLTDYGYTF
cdr3_nt: TGTGCCAGCAGCCTGACAGACTATGGCTACACCTTC

clone_size: NA
v_call: TRBV27
d_call: NA
j_call: TRBJ2-2
cdr3_aa: CASSLTDNPAGELFF
cdr3_nt: TGTGCCAGCAGTTTGACGGACAATCCTGCCGGGGAGCTGTTTTTT

clone_size: NA
v_call: TRBV6-5
d_call: NA
j_call: TRBJ2-6
cdr3_aa: CASSRSSGANVLTF
cdr3_nt: TGTGCCAGCAGCCGTTCATCTGGGGCCAACGTCCTGACTTTC

clone_size: NA
v_call: TRBV7-2
d_call: TRBD1
j_call: TRBJ2-7
cdr3_aa: CASSSDWDRGQYEQYF
cdr3_nt: TGTGCCAGCAGCTCCGACTGGGACAGGGGGCAGTACGAGCAGTACTTC

clone_size: NA
v_call: TRBV21-1
d_call: NA
j_call: TRBJ2-7
cdr3_aa: CASSKLIGTGSSYEQYF
cdr3_nt: TGTGCCAGCAGCAAACTCATCGGGACAGGGAGCTCCTACGAGCAGTACTTC

clone_size: NA
v_call: TRBV6-4
d_call: NA
j_call: TRBJ1-5
cdr3_aa: CASYDPGSNQPQHF
cdr3_nt: TGTGCCAGCTACGACCCGGGTAGCAATCAGCCCCAGCATTTT

clone_size: NA
v_call: TRBV6-6
d_call: NA
j_call: TRBJ1-6
cdr3_aa: CASSFLRMVLHSPLHF
cdr3_nt: TGTGCCAGCAGTTTCCTCCGGATGGTTCTGCATTCACCCCTCCACTTT

clone_size: NA
v_call: TRBV4-3
d_call: TRBD1
j_call: TRBJ2-7
cdr3_aa: CASSQDRQGAYEQYF
cdr3_nt: TGCGCCAGCAGCCAAGACAGACAGGGAGCCTACGAGCAGTACTTC

clone_size: NA
v_call: TRBV4-3
d_call: NA
j_call: TRBJ1-4
cdr3_aa: CASSQGSRNEKLFF
cdr3_nt: TGCGCCAGCAGCCAAGGGAGTCGGAATGAAAAACTGTTTTTT

clone_size: few
v_call: TRBV6-5
d_call: TRBD1
j_call: TRBJ1-5
cdr3_aa: CASRRTGAGQPQHF
cdr3_nt: TGTGCCAGCAGAAGGACAGGCGCCGGTCAGCCCCAGCATTTT

clone_size: NA
v_call: TRBV20-1
d_call: NA
j_call: TRBJ2-3
cdr3_aa: CSHGTDTQYF
cdr3_nt: TGCAGTCACGGCACAGATACGCAGTATTTT

clone_size: NA
v_call: TRBV6-5
d_call: TRBD1
j_call: TRBJ1-2
cdr3_aa: CASSYGQGKLYGYTF
cdr3_nt: TGTGCCAGCAGTTACGGACAGGGTAAACTATATGGCTACACCTTC

clone_size: NA
v_call: TRBV10-1
d_call: NA
j_call: TRBJ2-1
cdr3_aa: CASSEGREYNEQFF
cdr3_nt: TGCGCCAGCAGTGAGGGAAGGGAGTACAATGAGCAGTTCTTC

clone_size: NA
v_call: TRBV14
d_call: NA
j_call: TRBJ1-4
cdr3_aa: CASSQDLGLGLFF
cdr3_nt: TGTGCCAGCAGCCAAGATCTAGGACTGGGGCTGTTTTTT

clone_size: NA
v_call: TRBV28
d_call: NA
j_call: TRBJ1-5
cdr3_aa: CASRVSNQPQHF
cdr3_nt: TGTGCCAGCAGGGTTAGCAATCAGCCCCAGCATTTT

clone_size: once
v_call: TRBV28
d_call: TRBD2
j_call: TRBJ2-5
cdr3_aa: CASAQPAGIPFQETQYF
cdr3_nt: TGTGCCAGCGCTCAGCCAGCGGGAATACCATTCCAAGAGACCCAGTACTTC

clone_size: NA
v_call: TRBV9
d_call: NA
j_call: TRBJ2-2
cdr3_aa: CASSVGGQLNTGELFF
cdr3_nt: TGTGCCAGCAGCGTAGGAGGTCAACTTAACACCGGGGAGCTGTTTTTT

clone_size: NA
v_call: TRBV6-5
d_call: TRBD1
j_call: TRBJ2-7
cdr3_aa: CASSSGGNEQYF
cdr3_nt: TGTGCCAGCTCTTCAGGGGGCAATGAGCAGTACTTC